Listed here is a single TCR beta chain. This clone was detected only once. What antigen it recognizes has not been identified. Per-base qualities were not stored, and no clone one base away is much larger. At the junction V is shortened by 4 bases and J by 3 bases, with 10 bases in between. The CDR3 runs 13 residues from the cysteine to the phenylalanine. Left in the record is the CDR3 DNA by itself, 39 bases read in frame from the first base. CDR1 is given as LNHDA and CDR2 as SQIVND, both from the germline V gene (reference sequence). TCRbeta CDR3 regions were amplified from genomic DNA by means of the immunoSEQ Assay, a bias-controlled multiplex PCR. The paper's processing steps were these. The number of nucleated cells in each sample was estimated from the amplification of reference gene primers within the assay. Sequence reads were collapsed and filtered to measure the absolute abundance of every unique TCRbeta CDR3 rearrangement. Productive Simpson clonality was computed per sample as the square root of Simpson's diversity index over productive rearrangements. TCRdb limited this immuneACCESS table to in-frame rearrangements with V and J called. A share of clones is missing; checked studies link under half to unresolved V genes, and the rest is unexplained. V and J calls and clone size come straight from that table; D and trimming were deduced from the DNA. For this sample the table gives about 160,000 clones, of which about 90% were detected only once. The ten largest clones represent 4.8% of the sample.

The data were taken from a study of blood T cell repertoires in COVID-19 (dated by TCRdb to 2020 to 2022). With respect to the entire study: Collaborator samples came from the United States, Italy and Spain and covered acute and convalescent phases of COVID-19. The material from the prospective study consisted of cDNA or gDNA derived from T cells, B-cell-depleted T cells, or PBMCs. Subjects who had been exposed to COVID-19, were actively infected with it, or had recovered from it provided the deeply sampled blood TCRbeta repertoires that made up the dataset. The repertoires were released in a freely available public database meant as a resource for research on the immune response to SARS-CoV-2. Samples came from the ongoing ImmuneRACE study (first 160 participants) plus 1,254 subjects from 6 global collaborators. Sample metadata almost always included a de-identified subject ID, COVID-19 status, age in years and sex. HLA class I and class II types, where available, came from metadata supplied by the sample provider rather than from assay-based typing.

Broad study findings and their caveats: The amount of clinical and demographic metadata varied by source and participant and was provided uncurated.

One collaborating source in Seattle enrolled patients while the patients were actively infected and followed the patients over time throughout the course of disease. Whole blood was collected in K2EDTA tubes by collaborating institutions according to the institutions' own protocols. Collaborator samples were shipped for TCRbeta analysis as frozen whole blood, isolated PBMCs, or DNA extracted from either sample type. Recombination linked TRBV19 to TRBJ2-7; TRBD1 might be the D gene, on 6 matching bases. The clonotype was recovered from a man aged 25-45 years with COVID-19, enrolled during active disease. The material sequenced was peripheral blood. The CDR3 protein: CASSTQGLYEQYF. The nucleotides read TGTGCCAGTAGTACACAGGGTCTCTACGAGCAGTACTTC.